This T cell receptor beta chain was found in a study of regulatory T cells in long-lasting Graves disease. On the study more broadly: Antithyroid drugs had been taken under 3 months by newly diagnosed Graves' patients.

The authors built TCR beta libraries using iRepertoire HTBI primers and Arm-PCR of CDR3 regions. MiXCR was run by TCRdb on the multiplex PCR reads, yielding one entry per CDR3 protein. The sample lists some 500,000 distinct CDR3 sequences; 15% to 20% were seen once. Points on this clonotype: Its antigen is still unknown.

Time point described: newly diagnosed GD, antithyroid drugs for less than 3 months. Construction of the TCR library relied on RNA isolated from PBMCs. Points from the study as a whole: The analysis examined peripheral blood only and excluded thyroid tissue. Limited sample numbers may have lowered accuracy.

V was pared by 5 bases and J by 0 bases, with 8 bases between. Germline CDR1 reads LNHDA; CDR2 reads SQIVND (reference sequence). This CDR3 has 14 residues. These data were also filed under a second study, of T cells in Graves' hyperthyroidism and ophthalmopathy. That investigation notes: In validation, the model predicted ophthalmopathy. These predictions came a median about 6.5 months before onset.

The V and J genes are TRBV19 and TRBJ1-5; D unresolved. The TCR sequence derives from a woman aged 35 to 60 with Graves disease. This material consisted of peripheral blood mononuclear cells (PBMCs), taken at new diagnosis, from a patient treated with antithyroid drugs. The CDR3 nucleotides read TGTGCCAGTAGTTTTCCGTATAGCAATCAGCCCCAGCATTTT. This translates into CASSFPYSNQPQHF.